One and the same sample provided the 7 T cell receptor beta chains below, sequenced in a study of CXCR3-negative and CXCR3-positive naive CD8 T cells. General study points: Compared with CXCR3-negative naive cells, CXCR3-positive naive cells showed more hydrophobic TRB CDR3s.

The libraries of TRB cDNA were prepared using 5' RACE with UMI labels. With the 5' RACE reads reprocessed, TCRdb shows one record per CDR3 protein and no DNA. Reported are 120,000 to 150,000 distinct CDR3 sequences; the ten largest clones contain about 0.3%. Their specific antigens are unknown. The material sequenced was naive CXCR3+ CD8+ T cells from blood. As to subset: CD45RO-CCR7+CD27+CD95- naive CD8+ T cells expressing CXCR3 (TNR3+). The receptor set was obtained from a human donor in good health. Some clones in this sample may be carry-over from other donors' samples.

The chain employs TRBV29-1 and TRBJ2-7. From germline, CDR1 is SQVTM and CDR2 ANQGSEA. The CDR3 runs 11 residues. The CDR3 here is CSVYLGYEQYF.

The chain is built from TRBV28 and TRBJ1-5; TCRdb lists TRBD1, though no DNA is available to test this call. The CDR3 is 14 amino acids. Germline values: CDR1 MDHEN, CDR2 SYDVKM. Here the CDR3 reads CASHADRANQPQHF.

The rearrangement links TRBV3-1 to TRBJ1-6. Germline CDR1 is LGHDT and CDR2 is YNNKEL (reference sequence). The CDR3 extends over 16 amino acids. CDR3 protein: CASSQLWSARDSPLHF.

The V gene is TRBV5-1, the J gene TRBJ2-1; TCRdb's D gene call, TRBD1, goes unchecked for lack of DNA. Germline assignment: CDR1 SGHRS and CDR2 YFSETQ. The CDR3 covers 15 residues. The CDR3 reads CASSLVGQGAVEQFF.

V and J are TRBV2 and TRBJ2-1; the TRBD2 assignment by TCRdb is unverifiable without DNA. Germline CDR1 reads SNHLY; CDR2 reads FYNNEI. The CDR3 is 13 amino acids. This CDR3 is CASSLHKEGEQFF.

V and J are TRBV12-3 or TRBV12-4 and TRBJ2-2. There are 11 residues in the CDR3. CDR3: CASSYSGELFF.

The chain couples TRBV6-6 to TRBJ2-3. The CDR3 is made up of 16 amino acids. The germline gives CDR1 MNHNY, CDR2 SVGAGI (reference sequence). CDR3 residues: CASSLNQEPSTDTQYF.